This entry lists 26 T cell receptor beta chains sequenced from one sample in a study of blood T cell repertoires in COVID-19. The method was immunoSEQ multiplex PCR; TCRdb's version includes in-frame clones alone and lacks a portion of them. The data show 230,000 or so clones, around 88% seen once. Sequences were obtained from peripheral blood. These receptors were obtained from a man aged 35-49 years with active or convalescent COVID-19.

The CDR3 DNA reads TGTGCCAGAAGCTTTGGCAGGGGAGGGGATGAGCAGTTCTTC. This gives the protein CARSFGRGGDEQFF. The chain employs TRBV5-3 and TRBJ2-1; D perhaps matches TRBD2 (7 bases). TRBV5-3 is classed as an ORF, of uncertain function. The CDR3 has 14 residues. V dropped 2 bases and J dropped 8 bases, with 14 bases sitting between them.

The chain uses TRBV30 and TRBJ2-7; possibly TRBD2 for D (6 bases). Deletions cut 1 base from V and 7 bases from J, with 11 bases between. This CDR3 spans 12 amino acids. CDR1 is GTSNPN, CDR2 SVGIG, per germline (reference sequence). CDR3 DNA sequence: TGTGCCTGGAGTGCCCAAGGGACTGAGCAGTACTTC. Its protein product is CAWSAQGTEQYF. Supplemented by reference TRBV30 and TRBJ2-7, the full variable domain reads SQTIHQWPATLVQPVGSPLSLECTVEGTSNPNLYWYRQAAGRGLQLLFYSVGIGQISSEVPQNLSASRPQDRQFILSSKKLLLSDSGFYLCAWSAQGTEQYFGPGTRLTVT.

The V call is TRBV28, the J call TRBJ1-1; D is uncertain. The germline V gene encodes CDR1 MDHEN and CDR2 SYDVKM. V lost 6 bases to trimming and J lost 8 bases, with 10 bases between them. CDR3 length equals 11 residues. The DNA for the CDR3 is TGTGCCAGCAGCCGTCCCTTGGAAGCTTTCTTT. Protein: CASSRPLEAFF.

This chain links TRBV5-1 with TRBJ1-6; 9 bases match TRBD1. The V segment lost 2 bases and the J segment 7 bases; nucleotides outside the gene matches: 4. Germline assignment: CDR1 SGHRS and CDR2 YFSETQ. This CDR3 comprises 15 residues. This CDR3 is CASSFGTGYNSPLHF. The CDR3 DNA reads as TGCGCCAGCAGCTTCGGGACAGGGTACAATTCACCCCTCCACTTT.

The genes are TRBV6-5 and TRBJ2-7, with TRBD1 matching 8 bases. CDR3 length: 14 residues. Germline loops: CDR1 MNHEY, CDR2 SVGAGI. After removal of 5 bases from V and 5 bases from J, the junction contained 8 bases not matched to a gene. CDR3 region: CASSRTGSSNEQYF. DNA of the CDR3: TGTGCCAGCAGTCGGACAGGGTCATCGAACGAGCAGTACTTC.

This clone was detected once. The chain joins TRBV30 to TRBJ2-1, with 10 bases identical to TRBD2. V shed 1 base, J shed 7 bases, and the junction held 4 bases outside the gene matches. Germline loops: CDR1 GTSNPN, CDR2 SVGIG (reference sequence). The CDR3 loop spans 14 amino acids. The CDR3 bases are TGTGCCTGGAGTGCGGGGACTAGCGCGAATGAGCAGTTCTTC. Its protein is CAWSAGTSANEQFF.

V and J are TRBV15 and TRBJ1-3; D ambiguous. Germline loops: CDR1 LNHNV, CDR2 YYDKDF (reference sequence). The CDR3 has 14 residues. V was trimmed by 3 bases and J by 4 bases, leaving 10 bases between them. CDR3 coding DNA: TGTGCCACCAGCAGTGCCCGCCGGGGAAACACCATATATTTT. As protein: CATSSARRGNTIYF.

This clone was seen a single time. The chain uses TRBV14 and TRBJ1-1; 8 nucleotides line up with TRBD1. The length of the CDR3 is 15 residues. The J segment lost 4 bases and the V segment lost 1 base, leaving 5 bases of the junction unmatched. From germline, CDR1 is SGHDN and CDR2 FVKESK. As DNA, the CDR3 is TGTGCCAGCAGCCAAGGACAGGGGTGGCCCACTGAAGCTTTCTTT. It yields the protein CASSQGQGWPTEAFF.

This sequence joins TRBV24-1 and TRBJ2-5; the match to TRBD2 covers 8 bases. CDR1 and CDR2 from the germline V gene are KGHDR and SFDVKD. The CDR3 is 17 residues long. Losses at the gene ends were 3 bases for V and 7 bases for J; bases not matched to a gene: 15. The CDR3 spells CATSDPRASGSSGTQYF. The CDR3 region has the DNA TGTGCCACCAGTGATCCCCGAGCTAGCGGGTCTTCTGGGACCCAGTACTTC.

This clone was seen a single time. The chain joins TRBV28 to TRBJ2-1; 9 nucleotides align to TRBD1. The CDR3 covers 17 residues. Trimming took 5 bases from V and 3 from J; bases not matched to a gene: 11. Germline V CDR1 and CDR2: MDHEN, SYDVKM. CDR3 sequence reads: CASSTTGTGKYYNEQFF. The DNA of the CDR3 is TGTGCCAGCAGTACAACCGGGACAGGGAAATACTACAATGAGCAGTTCTTC.

This clone was seen just once. The chain links TRBV7-9 to TRBJ1-4; D is possibly TRBD1 (5 bases). CDR1 and CDR2 from the germline V gene are SEHNR and FQNEAQ (reference sequence). The CDR3 runs 14 residues. V shed 2 bases and J shed 6 bases, with 10 bases lying between them. CDR3 residues: CASSLFGGDEKLFF. Written as DNA, the CDR3 is TGTGCCAGCAGCTTATTCGGAGGGGATGAAAAACTGTTTTTT. The full variable domain, in which reference TRBV7-9 and TRBJ1-4 provide the parts outside the CDR3, is DTGVSQNPRHKITKRGQNVTFRCDPISEHNRLYWYRQTLGQGPEFLTYFQNEAQLEKSRLLSDRFSAERPKGSFSTLEIQRTEQGDSAMYLCASSLFGGDEKLFFGSGTQLSVL.

This clone was counted between two and nine times. The chain carries TRBV5-1 and TRBJ2-7; D possibly corresponds to TRBD1 (5 bases). The CDR3 runs 13 residues. CDR1 is SGHRS, CDR2 YFSETQ, per germline. V dropped 6 bases and J dropped 1 base, with 11 bases sitting between them. The DNA for the CDR3 is TGCGCCAGCAATCCGGACAATTCCTACGAGCAGTACTTC. Protein sequence: CASNPDNSYEQYF.

CDR3 region: CASSTGQGADEQYF. The CDR3 DNA reads TGTGCCAGCAGCACGGGACAGGGGGCGGACGAGCAGTACTTC. V is TRBV11-3 and J is TRBJ2-7, with 12 bases that match TRBD1. This CDR3 has 14 residues. Germline V lookup: CDR1 SGHNT, CDR2 YENEEA. V gave up 5 bases and J gave up 5 bases; unmatched junction bases: 4.

The rearrangement links TRBV4-1 to TRBJ1-2; 8 nucleotides agree with TRBD1. V shed 1 base and J 4 bases; nucleotides not matched to a gene: 2. CDR1 is MGHRA, CDR2 YSYEKL, per germline. The CDR3 consists of 14 residues. The CDR3 bases are TGCGCCAGCAGCCAAGCTGACAGGGGCTATGGCTACACCTTC. It specifies CASSQADRGYGYTF.

CDR3 DNA: TGTGCCAGCACCAGGGGGCTGTACAATGAGCAGTTCTTC. This encodes CASTRGLYNEQFF. This sequence joins TRBV6-6 and TRBJ2-1; 8 positions agree with TRBD1. The length of the CDR3 is 13 residues. Germline CDR1 MNHNY, CDR2 SVGAGI (reference sequence). V lost 7 bases, J lost 4 bases, and 3 bases stayed unmatched.

The chain carries TRBV5-4 and TRBJ2-2; TRBD1 matches 9 bases. This CDR3 comprises 14 residues. Looked up from germline, CDR1 is SGHNT and CDR2 is YYREEE (reference sequence). V dropped 5 bases and J dropped 6; count of bases not matched to a gene: 5. CDR3 DNA sequence: TGTGCCAGCAGTCCGGGACAGGGTTCCGGGGAGCTGTTTTTT. It yields the protein CASSPGQGSGELFF.

On this clone: Other nucleotide sequences from this sample produce the same CDR3. This chain links TRBV18 with TRBJ1-2; 9 nucleotides line up with TRBD1. Unmatched junction bases numbered 0, after V lost 1 base and J lost 6 bases. This CDR3 is built from 13 residues. CDR1 KGHSH and CDR2 LQKENI come from the germline V gene. CDR3 DNA sequence: TGTGCCAGCTCACCACGGACAGGGGATGGCTACACCTTC. Translated: CASSPRTGDGYTF.

The chain carries TRBV19 and TRBJ2-2; D gene ambiguous. Trimming pared 1 base from V and 4 bases from J, leaving 4 bases between. Germline V gene sequence: CDR1 LNHDA, CDR2 SQIVND (reference sequence). The CDR3 runs to 13 residues. The CDR3 loop reads CASSIAGTGELFF. CDR3 in DNA: TGTGCCAGTAGTATAGCGGGCACCGGGGAGCTGTTTTTT.

This sequence joins TRBV6-2 or TRBV6-3 and TRBJ1-5, with TRBD1 as a possible D gene (6 bases). The germline CDR1 and CDR2 sequences are MNHEY and SVGEGT. V shed 2 bases and J shed 2 bases, with 16 bases lying between them. This CDR3 has 17 residues. The chain's CDR3 is CASSYIVARGGNQPQHF. CDR3 in DNA: TGTGCCAGCAGTTACATTGTTGCCAGGGGAGGCAATCAGCCCCAGCATTTT.

The genes are TRBV30 and TRBJ2-6; maybe TRBD1 (6 bases). CDR1 GTSNPN and CDR2 SVGIG come from the germline V gene (reference sequence). This CDR3 comprises 16 residues. The V gene lost 0 bases and the J gene lost 11 bases, with 20 bases spanning the gap. The CDR3 DNA reads TGTGCCTGGAGTGTGCGGACAGTGGGTTCTGTTGACGTCCTGACTTTC. It yields the protein CAWSVRTVGSVDVLTF.

The chain employs TRBV4-2 and TRBJ2-7; D is perhaps TRBD2 (5 bases). V shed 3 bases and J shed 0 bases, with 6 bases lying between them. The CDR3 has 13 residues. In germline, CDR1 is LGHNA, CDR2 YNFKEQ. In nucleotides, the CDR3 is TGTGCCAGCAGCCACGACTACTCCTACGAGCAGTACTTC. It yields the protein CASSHDYSYEQYF.

This sequence joins TRBV18 and TRBJ2-7; 8 nucleotides align to TRBD2. CDR1 KGHSH and CDR2 LQKENI come from the germline V gene. There are 14 residues in the CDR3. V gave up 3 bases and J gave up 5 bases; unmatched junction bases: 6. The DNA of the CDR3 is TGTGCCAGCTCACCCGGGACTAGAGGGGACGAGCAGTACTTC. It specifies CASSPGTRGDEQYF.

The chain combines TRBV3-1 (or the pseudogene TRBV3-2) with TRBJ2-1; TRBD2 matches 13 bases. The junction had 10 bases not matched to a gene; V was cut back by 6 bases and J by 5 bases. Germline V gene sequence: CDR1 LGHDT, CDR2 YNNKEL (reference sequence). This CDR3 is built from 17 residues. The CDR3 sequence is CASRPIAGTSGNNEQFF. The CDR3 coding sequence is TGTGCCAGCAGACCAATTGCCGGGACTAGCGGGAACAATGAGCAGTTCTTC.

The chain links TRBV7-3 to TRBJ2-2, with a weak D call TRBD1 (6 bases). Trimming cost V 5 bases and J 2 bases, with 9 bases left between them. This CDR3 region has 14 residues. CDR1 and CDR2 (germline): SGHTA, FQGTGA. CDR3 sequence reads: CASSPDSNTGELFF. CDR3 sequence (DNA): TGTGCCAGCAGCCCGGACAGTAACACCGGGGAGCTGTTTTTT.

V usage is TRBV7-2 and J usage is TRBJ1-2; perhaps TRBD1 as D (6 bases). The germline gives CDR1 SGHTA, CDR2 FQGNSA. CDR3 length: 15 residues. Trimming stripped 3 bases from V and 4 bases from J, with 15 bases between. CDR3: CASSLDSGGPYGYTF. Written as DNA, the CDR3 is TGTGCCAGCAGCTTGGATTCGGGGGGGCCCTATGGCTACACCTTC.

This clone was seen just once. J is TRBJ2-7 and V is TRBV19; 8 bases align to TRBD1. Germline loops: CDR1 LNHDA, CDR2 SQIVND (reference sequence). CDR3 length: 17 amino acids. With V trimmed by 5 bases and J by 2 bases, 14 bases remained unmatched. CDR3 in DNA: TGTGCCAGTAGTGCCTTCCCGGACAGGGCAATCCCCTACGAGCAGTACTTC. Protein product: CASSAFPDRAIPYEQYF. The whole variable domain, remainder taken from reference TRBV19 and TRBJ2-7, is DGGITQSPKYLFRKEGQNVTLSCEQNLNHDAMYWYRQDPGQGLRLIYYSQIVNDFQKGDIAEGYSVSREKKESFPLTVTSAQKNPTAFYLCASSAFPDRAIPYEQYFGPGTRLTVT.